This record covers a single T cell receptor (beta chain). Its specificity is unknown. The germline V gene has CDR1 MNHNS and CDR2 SASEGT. V was clipped by 4 bases and J by 6 bases; unmatched bases: 22. The CDR3 loop spans 20 amino acids. Sequencing used immunoSEQ multiplex PCR; TCRdb keeps in-frame clones, though not all of them. This repertoire shows roughly 100,000 clones, about 88% found once; its top ten account for 5%. This specimen comes from a study of T cell responses to AZD1222 COVID-19 vaccine. Study-level points and caveats: Clonal diversity may have been underestimated, and the donors were mostly white British, with more females than males. Nearly half of the spike-specific TCRs reportedly recognize variant regions that carry no mutations.

Sample: peripheral blood, taken on day 0 of AZD1222 vaccination. This clonotype was sampled from an adult in good health. The chain joins TRBV6-1 to TRBJ1-5; 9 nucleotides align to TRBD1. CDR3 DNA sequence: TGTGCCAGCAGTGCCGGAAGAGGGACGGGACAGGGTTTGTTCGGTCAGCCCCAGCATTTT. It translates to CASSAGRGTGQGLFGQPQHF.